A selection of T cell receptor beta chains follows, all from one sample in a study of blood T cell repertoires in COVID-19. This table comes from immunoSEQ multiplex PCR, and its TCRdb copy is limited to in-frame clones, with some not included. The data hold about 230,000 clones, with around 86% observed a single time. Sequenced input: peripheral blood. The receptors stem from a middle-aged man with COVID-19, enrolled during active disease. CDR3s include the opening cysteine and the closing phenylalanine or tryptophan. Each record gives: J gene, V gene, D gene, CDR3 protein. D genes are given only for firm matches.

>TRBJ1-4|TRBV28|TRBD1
CASSFFGAGGQEKLFF
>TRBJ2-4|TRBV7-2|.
CASRSRLDSKNIQYF
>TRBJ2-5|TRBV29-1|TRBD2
CSVGRVLLAGRQETQYF
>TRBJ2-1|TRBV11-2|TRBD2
CASSLEVGLAGDTEQFF
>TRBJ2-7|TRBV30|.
CAYNRAYEQYF
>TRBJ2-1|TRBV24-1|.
CATSDPGLNNEQFF
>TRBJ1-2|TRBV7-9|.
CASSYGTLLRYTF
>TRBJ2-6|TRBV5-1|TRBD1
CASSFSGTGHSGANVLTF
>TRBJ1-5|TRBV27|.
CASSLSSLDYSNQPQHF
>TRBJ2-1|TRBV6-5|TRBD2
CASSYRGLGNNEQFF
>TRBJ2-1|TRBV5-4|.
CASSQNPGSYNEQFF
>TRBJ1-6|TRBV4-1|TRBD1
CASSRGGAESYNSPLHF
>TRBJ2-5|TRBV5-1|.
CASSFPPSKGVQETQYF
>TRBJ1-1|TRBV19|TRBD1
CASSTDRKNTEAFF
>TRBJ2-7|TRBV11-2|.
CASSFRTDDSYEQYF
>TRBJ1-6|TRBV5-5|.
CASSLPESSYNSPLHF
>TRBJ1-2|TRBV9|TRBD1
CASSVGTGHVRGYTF
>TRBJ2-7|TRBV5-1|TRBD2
CASSTAEGTSGRALYEQYF
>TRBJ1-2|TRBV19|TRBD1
CASRSTGVNGYTF
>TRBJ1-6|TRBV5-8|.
CASSLGGTGSYNSPLHF
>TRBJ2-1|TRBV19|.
CASSIGQTRNEQFF
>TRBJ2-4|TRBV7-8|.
CASSLLGGGQDIQYF
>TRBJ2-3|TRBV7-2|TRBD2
CASSPIPLAGGLDTQYF
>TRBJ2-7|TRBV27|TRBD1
CASSLAGTASYEQYF
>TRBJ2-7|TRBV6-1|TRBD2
CASSEDLAVYEQYF
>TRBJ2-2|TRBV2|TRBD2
CATLLASGGADTGELFF
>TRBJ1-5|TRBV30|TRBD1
CAWRGQGIQPQHF
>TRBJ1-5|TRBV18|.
CASSPRGVQPQHF
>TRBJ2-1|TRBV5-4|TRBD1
CASTARDRGYNEQFF
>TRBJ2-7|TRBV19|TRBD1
CASREGQGVPEQYF
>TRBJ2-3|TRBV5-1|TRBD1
CASSLRQGLSDTQYF
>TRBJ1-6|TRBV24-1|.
CATSDYGGTSPLHF
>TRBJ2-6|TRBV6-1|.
CASSEGEVQGYFSGANVLTF
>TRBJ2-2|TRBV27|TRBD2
CASSQRGVNTGELFF
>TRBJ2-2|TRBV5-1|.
CASSLGGTTNTGELFF
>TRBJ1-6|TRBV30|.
CAWSQGKGPLHF
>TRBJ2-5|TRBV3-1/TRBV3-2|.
CASSQVVSEDQETQYF
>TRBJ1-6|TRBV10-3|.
CAISESGGGGDNSPLHF
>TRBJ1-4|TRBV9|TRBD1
CASSAWTGGPLGDEKLFF
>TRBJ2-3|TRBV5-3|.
CAIARERAITDTQYF
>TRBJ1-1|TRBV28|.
CASSQGIRSFF
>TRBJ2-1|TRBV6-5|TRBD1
CASSPRDRGNNEQFF
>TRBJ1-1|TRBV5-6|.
CASSLGRGINTEAFF
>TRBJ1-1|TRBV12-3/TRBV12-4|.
CASSLNSPGGAFF
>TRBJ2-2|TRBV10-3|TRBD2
CAIGRERGTGELFF
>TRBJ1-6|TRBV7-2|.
CASSSQAGGRLYSPLHF
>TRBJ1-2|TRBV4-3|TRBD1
CASSQTWTGRNYGYTF
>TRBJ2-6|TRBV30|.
CAWSVIHSGANVLTF
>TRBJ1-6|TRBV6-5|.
CASSYLIRGNSPLHF
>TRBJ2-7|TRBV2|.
CASSTYEQYF
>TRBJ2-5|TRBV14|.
CASSQDNLSGTQYF